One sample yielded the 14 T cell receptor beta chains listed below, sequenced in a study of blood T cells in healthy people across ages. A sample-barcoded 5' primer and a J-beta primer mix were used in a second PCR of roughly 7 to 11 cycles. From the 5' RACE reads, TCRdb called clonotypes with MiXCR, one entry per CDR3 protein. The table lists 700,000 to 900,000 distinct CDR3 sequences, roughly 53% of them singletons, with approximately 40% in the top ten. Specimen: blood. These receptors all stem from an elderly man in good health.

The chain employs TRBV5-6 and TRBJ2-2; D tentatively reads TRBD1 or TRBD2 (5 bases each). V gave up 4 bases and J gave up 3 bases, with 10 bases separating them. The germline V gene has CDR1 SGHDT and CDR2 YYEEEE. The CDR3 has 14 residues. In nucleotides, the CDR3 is TGTGCCAGCAGCAGGGACGTTGACACCGGGGAGCTGTTTTTT. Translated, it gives CASSRDVDTGELFF.

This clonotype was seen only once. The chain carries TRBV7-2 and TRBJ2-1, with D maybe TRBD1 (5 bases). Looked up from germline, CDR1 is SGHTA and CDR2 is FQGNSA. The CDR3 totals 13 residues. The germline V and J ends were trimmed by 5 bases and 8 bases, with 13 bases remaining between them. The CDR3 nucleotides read TGTGCCAGCAGCGTAGTGGGGCCTTATGAGCAGTTCTTC. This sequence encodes CASSVVGPYEQFF.

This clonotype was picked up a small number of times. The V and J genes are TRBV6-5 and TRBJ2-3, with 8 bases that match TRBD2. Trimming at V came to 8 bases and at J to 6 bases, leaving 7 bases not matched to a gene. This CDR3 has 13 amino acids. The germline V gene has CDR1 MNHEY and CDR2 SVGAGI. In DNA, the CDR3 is TGTGCCAGCGCAGCGGGAGTTTGGGATACGCAGTATTTT. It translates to CASAAGVWDTQYF.

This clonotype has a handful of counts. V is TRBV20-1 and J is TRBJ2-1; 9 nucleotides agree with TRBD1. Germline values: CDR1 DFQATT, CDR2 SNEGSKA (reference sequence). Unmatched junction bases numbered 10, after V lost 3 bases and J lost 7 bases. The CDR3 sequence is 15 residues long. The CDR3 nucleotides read TGCAGTGCTAGGGGAGACAGGGGGACTTTTAATGAGCAGTTCTTC. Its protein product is CSARGDRGTFNEQFF.

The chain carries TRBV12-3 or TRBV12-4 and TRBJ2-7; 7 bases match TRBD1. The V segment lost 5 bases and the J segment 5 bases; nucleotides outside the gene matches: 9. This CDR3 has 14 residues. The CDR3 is CASSPSRDRNEQYF. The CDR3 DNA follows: TGTGCCAGCAGTCCGTCCCGGGACAGAAACGAGCAGTACTTC.

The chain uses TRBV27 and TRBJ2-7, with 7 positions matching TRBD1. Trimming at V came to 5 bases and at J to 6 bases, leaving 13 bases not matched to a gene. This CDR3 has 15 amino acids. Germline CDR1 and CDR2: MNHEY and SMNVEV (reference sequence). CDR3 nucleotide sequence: TGTGCCAGCAGTCCCGACAGGGCAGAGGGACGCGAGCAGTACTTC. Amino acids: CASSPDRAEGREQYF.

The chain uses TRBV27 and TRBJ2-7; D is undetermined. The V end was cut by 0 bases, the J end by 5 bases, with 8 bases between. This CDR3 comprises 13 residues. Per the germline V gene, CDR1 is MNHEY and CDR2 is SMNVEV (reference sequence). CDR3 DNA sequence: TGTGCCAGCAGTTTATCGTTTCGCAACGAGCAGTACTTC. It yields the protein CASSLSFRNEQYF.

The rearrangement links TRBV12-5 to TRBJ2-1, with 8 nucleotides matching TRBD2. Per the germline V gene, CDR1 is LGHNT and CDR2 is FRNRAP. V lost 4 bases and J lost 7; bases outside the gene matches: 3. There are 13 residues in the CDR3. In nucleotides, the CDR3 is TGTGCTAGTGGTTCCGGACTAGCTAATGAGCAGTTCTTC. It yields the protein CASGSGLANEQFF.

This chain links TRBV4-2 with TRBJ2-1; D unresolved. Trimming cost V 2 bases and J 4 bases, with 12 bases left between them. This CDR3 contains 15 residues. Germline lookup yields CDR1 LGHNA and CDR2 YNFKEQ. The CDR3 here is CASSQTDQAYNEQFF. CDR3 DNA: TGTGCCAGCAGCCAAACCGACCAAGCTTACAATGAGCAGTTCTTC.

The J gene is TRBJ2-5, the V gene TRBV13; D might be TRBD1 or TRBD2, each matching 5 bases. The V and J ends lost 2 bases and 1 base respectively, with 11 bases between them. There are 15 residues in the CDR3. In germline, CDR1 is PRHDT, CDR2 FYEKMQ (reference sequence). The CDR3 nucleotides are TGTGCCAGCAGCTTAAACCGGGGCATCCAAGAGACCCAGTACTTC. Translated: CASSLNRGIQETQYF.

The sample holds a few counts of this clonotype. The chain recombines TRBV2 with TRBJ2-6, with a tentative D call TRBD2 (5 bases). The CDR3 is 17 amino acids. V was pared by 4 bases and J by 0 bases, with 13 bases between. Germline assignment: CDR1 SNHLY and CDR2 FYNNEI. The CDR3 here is CASSGDFGSSGANVLTF. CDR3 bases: TGTGCCAGCAGTGGTGACTTTGGGAGCTCTGGGGCCAACGTCCTGACTTTC.

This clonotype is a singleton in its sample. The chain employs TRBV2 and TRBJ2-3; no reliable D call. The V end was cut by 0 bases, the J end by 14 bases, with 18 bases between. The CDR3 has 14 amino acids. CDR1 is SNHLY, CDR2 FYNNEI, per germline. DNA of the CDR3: TGTGCCAGCAGTGAAGCGCGAGGAAACAGATACGCGTATTTT. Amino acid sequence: CASSEARGNRYAYF.

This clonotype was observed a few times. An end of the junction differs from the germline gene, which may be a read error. The CDR3, as DNA: TGTGCCAGCAGCTTTCCAGGGCAAGAGACCCAGTACTTC. Amino acids: CASSFPGQETQYF. The chain has TRBV5-1 and TRBJ2-5; perhaps TRBD1 as D (5 bases). The CDR3 is 13 residues long. Germline V lookup: CDR1 SGHRS, CDR2 YFSETQ.

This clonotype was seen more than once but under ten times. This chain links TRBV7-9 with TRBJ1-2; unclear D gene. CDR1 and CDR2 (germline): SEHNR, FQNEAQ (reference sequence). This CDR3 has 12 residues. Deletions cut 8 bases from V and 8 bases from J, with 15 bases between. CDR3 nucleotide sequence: TGTGCCAGCGTAGGCCCCCAGAGGGGCTACACCTTC. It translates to CASVGPQRGYTF.